This T cell receptor (beta chain) emerged from a study of breast tumors, draining lymph nodes, adjacent tissues. Study-level points and caveats: Data only fit, rather than demonstrated, lymph node origin of most tumor T cells. Most tumor T cells seemingly derive from lymph node, then expand in tumor. Tumor TCR diversity was below lymph nodes but above nontumor tissue.

This clonotype turned up a few times. What it binds is not known. MiXCR, applied by TCRdb to the multiplex PCR reads, yields one record per CDR3 protein. Found here are approximately 13,000 distinct CDR3 sequences, approximately 50% of them singletons; the top ten hold under 50%. Unmatched junction bases numbered 7, after V lost 3 bases and J lost 9 bases. Germline V gene sequence: CDR1 DFQATT, CDR2 SNEGSKA (reference sequence). The CDR3 sequence is 14 residues long. Sample: tumor-adjacent breast tissue. The source of this sequence is a female donor with breast cancer. Some clones in this sample may be carry-over from other donors' samples. This sequence joins TRBV20-1 and TRBJ2-1; 11 bases line up with TRBD2. CDR3 loop: CSARLAGGPAEQFF. The CDR3 coding sequence is TGCAGTGCTAGGTTAGCGGGAGGGCCGGCTGAGCAGTTCTTC.